One and the same sample provided the 4 T cell receptor beta chains below, sequenced in a study of beta chain features in type 1 diabetes. Whole-study results and caveats: Shorter TCRB CDR3s, moderately but significantly so, marked every one of the four CD4+ subsets in Type 1 diabetes patients.

Every bit of the isolated RNA underwent reverse transcription, so sequencing read expressed TCRB transcripts. The protocol was immunoSEQ multiplex PCR, while the TCRdb copy is restricted to in-frame clones and leaves out a portion. The data show about 640,000 clones, with around 12% seen just once and 0.09% to 0.15% held by the top ten. No antigen has been assigned to these receptors. The sample taken for sequencing was naive CD4+ T cells from blood. Every receptor here comes from a man under 40 with type 1 diabetes.

Only a few counts were recorded for this clone. The chain is built from TRBV7-2 and TRBJ1-3; possible D gene TRBD1, 6 bases. The CDR3 sequence is 16 residues long. Deletions cut 5 bases from V and 2 bases from J, with 16 bases between. CDR1 and CDR2 (germline): SGHTA, FQGNSA. The CDR3 sequence is CASSPQGGGAGNTIYF. The CDR3 region has the DNA TGTGCCAGCAGCCCACAGGGTGGTGGTGCTGGAAACACCATATATTTT.

Here the CDR3 reads CASGKQGNEKLFF. The DNA of the CDR3 is TGTGCCAGCGGAAAACAGGGGAATGAAAAACTGTTTTTT. This sequence joins TRBV2 and TRBJ1-4; 7 bases line up with TRBD1. The CDR3 totals 13 residues. V dropped 8 bases and J dropped 5; count of bases not matched to a gene: 5. The germline gives CDR1 SNHLY, CDR2 FYNNEI.

There are a few counts of this clone. V and J are TRBV30 and TRBJ2-3; 11 bases are shared with TRBD2. The germline V gene encodes CDR1 GTSNPN and CDR2 SVGIG (reference sequence). The trim removed 1 base at V and 4 bases at J, leaving 7 bases unmatched. This CDR3 is built from 16 residues. The CDR3 here is CAWSEGASGGPDTQYF. The DNA for the CDR3 is TGTGCCTGGAGTGAGGGGGCTAGCGGGGGGCCAGATACGCAGTATTTT. The whole variable domain, remainder taken from reference TRBV30 and TRBJ2-3, is SQTIHQWPATLVQPVGSPLSLECTVEGTSNPNLYWYRQAAGRGLQLLFYSVGIGQISSEVPQNLSASRPQDRQFILSSKKLLLSDSGFYLCAWSEGASGGPDTQYFGPGTRLTVL.

This clone has only a few counts. This chain links TRBV2 with TRBJ2-5; 7 bases align to TRBD2. CDR1 and CDR2 from the germline V gene are SNHLY and FYNNEI. Unmatched junction bases numbered 10, after V lost 8 bases and J lost 1 base. CDR3 length: 15 residues. CDR3 region: CASRSQAGSQETQYF. The CDR3 coding sequence is TGTGCCAGCCGAAGTCAAGCGGGGAGCCAAGAGACCCAGTACTTC.